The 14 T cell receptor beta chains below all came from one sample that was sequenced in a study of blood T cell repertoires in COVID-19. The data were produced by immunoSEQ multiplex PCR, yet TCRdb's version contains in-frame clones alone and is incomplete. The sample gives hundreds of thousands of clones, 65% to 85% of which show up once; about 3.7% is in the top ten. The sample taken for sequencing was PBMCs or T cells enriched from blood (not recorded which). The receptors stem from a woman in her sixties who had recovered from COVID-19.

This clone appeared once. Here the CDR3 reads CASSILAGGQETQYF. CDR3 DNA: TGTGCCAGTAGTATTCTAGCGGGGGGCCAAGAGACCCAGTACTTC. V and J are TRBV19 and TRBJ2-5, with 11 nucleotides matching TRBD2. The CDR3 consists of 15 residues. The germline V gene encodes CDR1 LNHDA and CDR2 SQIVND (reference sequence). Trimming took 3 bases from V and 1 from J; bases not matched to a gene: 1.

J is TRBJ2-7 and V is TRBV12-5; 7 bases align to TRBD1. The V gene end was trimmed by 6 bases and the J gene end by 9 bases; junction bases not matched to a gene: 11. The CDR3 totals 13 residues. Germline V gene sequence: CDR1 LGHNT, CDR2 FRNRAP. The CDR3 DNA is TGTGCTAGTGGCTCAGGGGGTACTACTCTGCAGTACTTC. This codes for CASGSGGTTLQYF.

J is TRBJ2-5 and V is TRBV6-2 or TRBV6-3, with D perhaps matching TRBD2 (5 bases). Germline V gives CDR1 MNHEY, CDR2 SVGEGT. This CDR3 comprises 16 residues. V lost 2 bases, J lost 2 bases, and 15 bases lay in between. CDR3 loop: CASSYPARGGQETQYF. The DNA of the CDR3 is TGTGCCAGCAGTTACCCGGCTAGAGGAGGACAAGAGACCCAGTACTTC.

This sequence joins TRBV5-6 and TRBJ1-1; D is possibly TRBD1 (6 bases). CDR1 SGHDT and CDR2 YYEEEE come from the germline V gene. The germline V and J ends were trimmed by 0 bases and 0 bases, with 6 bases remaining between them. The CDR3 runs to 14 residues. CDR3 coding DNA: TGTGCCAGCAGCTTGGACAGGGTGAACACTGAAGCTTTCTTT. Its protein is CASSLDRVNTEAFF.

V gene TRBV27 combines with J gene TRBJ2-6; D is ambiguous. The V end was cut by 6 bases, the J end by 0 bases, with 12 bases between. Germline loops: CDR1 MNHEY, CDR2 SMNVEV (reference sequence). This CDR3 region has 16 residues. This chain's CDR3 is CASSQRLVSGANVLTF. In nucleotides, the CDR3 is TGTGCCAGCAGCCAGCGATTAGTCTCTGGGGCCAACGTCCTGACTTTC.

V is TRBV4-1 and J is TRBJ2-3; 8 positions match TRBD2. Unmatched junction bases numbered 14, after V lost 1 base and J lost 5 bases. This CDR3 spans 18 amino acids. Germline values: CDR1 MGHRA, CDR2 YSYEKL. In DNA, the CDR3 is TGCGCCAGCAGCCAAGCGAATGCGGGGGGCGGCGGGAAAGATACGCAGTATTTT. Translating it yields CASSQANAGGGGKDTQYF.

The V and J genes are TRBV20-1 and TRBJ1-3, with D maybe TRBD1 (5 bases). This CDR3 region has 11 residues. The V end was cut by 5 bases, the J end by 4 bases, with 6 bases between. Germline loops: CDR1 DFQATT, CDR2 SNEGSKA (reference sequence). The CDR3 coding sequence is TGCAGTGCTGACAGAGGAAACACCATATATTTT. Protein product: CSADRGNTIYF.

The CDR3 sequence is CASSSSGGAEQYF. The CDR3 DNA reads as TGTGCCAGCAGCTCCTCCGGTGGGGCCGAGCAGTACTTC. This chain uses TRBV11-3 with TRBJ2-7, with D possibly being TRBD1 (5 bases). Germline V gene data show CDR1 as SGHNT and CDR2 as YENEEA. CDR3 length equals 13 residues. Trimming stripped 4 bases from V and 6 bases from J, with 13 bases between.

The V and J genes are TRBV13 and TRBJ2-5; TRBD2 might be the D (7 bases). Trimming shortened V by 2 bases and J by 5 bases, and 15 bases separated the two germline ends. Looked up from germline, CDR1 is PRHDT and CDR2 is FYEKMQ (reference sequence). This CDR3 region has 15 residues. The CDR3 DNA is TGTGCCAGCAGCTTAAAAGGGGGGGCCCTGGAGACCCAGTACTTC. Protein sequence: CASSLKGGALETQYF.

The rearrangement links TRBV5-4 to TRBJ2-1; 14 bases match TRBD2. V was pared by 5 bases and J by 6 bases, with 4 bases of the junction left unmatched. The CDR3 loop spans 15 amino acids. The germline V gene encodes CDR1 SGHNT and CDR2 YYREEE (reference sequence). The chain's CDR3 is CASSSGTSGGNEQFF. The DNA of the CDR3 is TGTGCCAGCAGTTCCGGGACTAGCGGGGGCAATGAGCAGTTCTTC.

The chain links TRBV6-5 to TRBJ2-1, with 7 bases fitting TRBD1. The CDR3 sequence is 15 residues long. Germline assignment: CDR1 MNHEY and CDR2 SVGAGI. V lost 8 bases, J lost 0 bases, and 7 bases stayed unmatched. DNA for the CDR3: TGTGCCAGCGGCCAAGGGACAGTCTCCTACAATGAGCAGTTCTTC. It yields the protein CASGQGTVSYNEQFF.

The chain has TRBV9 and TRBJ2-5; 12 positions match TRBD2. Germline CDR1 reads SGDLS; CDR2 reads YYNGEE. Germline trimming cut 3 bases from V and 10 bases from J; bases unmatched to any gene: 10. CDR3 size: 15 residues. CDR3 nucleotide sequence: TGTGCCAGCAGCGAGAGACTAGCGGGAGTGCCGCTCCAGTACTTC. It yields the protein CASSERLAGVPLQYF. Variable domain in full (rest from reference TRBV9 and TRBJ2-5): DSGVTQTPKHLITATGQRVTLRCSPRSGDLSVYWYQQSLDQGLQFLIQYYNGEERAKGNILERFSAQQFPDLHSELNLSSLELGDSALYFCASSERLAGVPLQYFGPGTRLLVL.

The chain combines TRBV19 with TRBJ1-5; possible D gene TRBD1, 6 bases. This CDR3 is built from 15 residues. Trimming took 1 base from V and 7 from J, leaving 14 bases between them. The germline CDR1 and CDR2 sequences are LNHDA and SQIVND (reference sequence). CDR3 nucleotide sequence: TGTGCCAGTAGTATAGCAGGGGACCTCAAACAGCCCCAGCATTTT. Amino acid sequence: CASSIAGDLKQPQHF. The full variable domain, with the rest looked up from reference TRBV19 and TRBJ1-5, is DGGITQSPKYLFRKEGQNVTLSCEQNLNHDAMYWYRQDPGQGLRLIYYSQIVNDFQKGDIAEGYSVSREKKESFPLTVTSAQKNPTAFYLCASSIAGDLKQPQHFGDGTRLSIL.

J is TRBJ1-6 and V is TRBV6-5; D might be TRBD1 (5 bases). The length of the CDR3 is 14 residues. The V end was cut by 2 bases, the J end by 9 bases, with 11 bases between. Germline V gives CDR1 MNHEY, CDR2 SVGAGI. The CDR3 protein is CASSYQGYGSPLHF. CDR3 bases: TGTGCCAGCAGTTACCAGGGATATGGTTCACCCCTCCACTTT.